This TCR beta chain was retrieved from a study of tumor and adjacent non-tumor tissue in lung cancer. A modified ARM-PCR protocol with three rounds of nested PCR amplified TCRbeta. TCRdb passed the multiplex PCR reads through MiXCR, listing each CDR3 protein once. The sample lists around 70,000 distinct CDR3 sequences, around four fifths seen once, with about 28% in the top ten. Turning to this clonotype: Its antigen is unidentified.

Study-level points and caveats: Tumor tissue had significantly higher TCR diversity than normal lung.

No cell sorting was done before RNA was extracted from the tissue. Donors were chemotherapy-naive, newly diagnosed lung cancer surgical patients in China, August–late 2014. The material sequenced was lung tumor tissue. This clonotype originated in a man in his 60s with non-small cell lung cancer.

CDR3 sequence: CSARDVRTNCDQFF. Here the CDR3 DNA reads TGCAGTGCTAGAGACGTCCGGACTAACTGTGATCAGTTCTTC. This sequence joins TRBV20-1 and TRBJ2-1; D possibly corresponds to TRBD2 (6 bases). V lost 0 bases, J lost 13 bases, and 19 bases lay in between. Looked up from germline, CDR1 is DFQATT and CDR2 is SNEGSKA (reference sequence). The CDR3 consists of 14 residues.